Shown below are 27 T cell receptor beta chains from a single sample sequenced in a study of spatial heterogeneity in lung cancer. MiXCR, run by TCRdb on the 5' RACE reads, gives a single entry per CDR3 protein. The table has some 110,000 distinct CDR3 sequences, 9% to 15% seen once. Time point given: blood at routine non-recurrence follow-up after resection. Unsorted tumor, nontumor lung tissue or cryopreserved PBMC supplied the whole RNA. Sequenced here: PBMCs, sampled at follow-up. These receptor sequences come from a male donor with early-stage non-small cell lung cancer.

This chain links TRBV11-2 with TRBJ2-5; 12 bases line up with TRBD2. With 4 bases clipped from V and 2 bases from J, the junction kept 2 bases outside the gene matches. There are 15 residues in the CDR3. Looked up from germline, CDR1 is SGHAT and CDR2 is FQNNGV. In DNA, the CDR3 is TGTGCCAGCAGCTACGGACTAGCGGGGCAAGAGACCCAGTACTTC. Translating gives CASSYGLAGQETQYF.

This clonotype was recorded a few times. J is TRBJ1-2 and V is TRBV6-5; 7 nucleotides match TRBD1. This CDR3 is built from 15 residues. Trimming cost V 2 bases and J 0 bases; bases outside gene matches: 3. Germline lookup yields CDR1 MNHEY and CDR2 SVGAGI. DNA for the CDR3: TGTGCCAGCAGTTACGGGACAGTCGCTAACTATGGCTACACCTTC. Amino acids: CASSYGTVANYGYTF.

V is TRBV5-1 and J is TRBJ2-7, with D possibly being TRBD1 (6 bases). Germline V gives CDR1 SGHRS, CDR2 YFSETQ. V lost 6 bases and J 3 bases, leaving 10 bases between the germline ends. This CDR3 is 12 amino acids long. The CDR3 DNA reads as TGCGCCAGCAATGAACAGGGCTACGAGCAGTACTTC. Its protein product is CASNEQGYEQYF.

This clonotype was seen a handful of times. The chain is built from TRBV5-1 and TRBJ2-3; D perhaps matches TRBD1 (5 bases). Germline CDR1 and CDR2: SGHRS and YFSETQ. The V gene lost 7 bases and the J gene lost 2 bases, with 14 bases spanning the gap. The CDR3 runs 14 residues. DNA for the CDR3: TGCGCCAGCGTCAAGGGGCAGGACACAGATACGCAGTATTTT. The encoded protein is CASVKGQDTDTQYF. The variable domain in full, completed from reference TRBV5-1 and TRBJ2-3, reads KAGVTQTPRYLIKTRGQQVTLSCSPISGHRSVSWYQQTPGQGLQFLFEYFSETQRNKGNFPGRFSGRQFSNSRSEMNVSTLELGDSALYLCASVKGQDTDTQYFGPGTRLTVL.

This clonotype has at least ten counts. This chain uses TRBV20-1 with TRBJ1-1, with TRBD1 identical over 8 bases. The CDR3 length is 14 residues. Germline-derived CDR1 and CDR2 are DFQATT and SNEGSKA (reference sequence). V shed 2 bases and J 6 bases; nucleotides not matched to a gene: 8. The CDR3 reads CSARRRQGTSEAFF. The CDR3 DNA is TGCAGTGCTAGAAGAAGACAGGGGACTTCTGAAGCTTTCTTT.

In this sample, this clonotype turned up a few times. The genes are TRBV24-1 and TRBJ2-5; 12 positions agree with TRBD2. Losses at the gene ends were 1 base for V and 2 bases for J; bases not matched to a gene: 4. The CDR3 loop spans 17 amino acids. Germline V gene data show CDR1 as KGHDR and CDR2 as SFDVKD. For the CDR3, the DNA is TGTGCCACCAGTGATTTTCGGACTAGCGGGGCTCAAGAGACCCAGTACTTC. Amino acid sequence: CATSDFRTSGAQETQYF.

The chain uses TRBV5-1 and TRBJ1-1; no clear D. CDR3 length: 12 amino acids. Germline CDR1 SGHRS, CDR2 YFSETQ. Trimming removed 7 bases from V and 1 base from J, with 8 bases in between. The CDR3 sequence is CASRAGNTEAFF. The CDR3 DNA is TGCGCCAGCCGGGCAGGGAACACTGAAGCTTTCTTT.

This clonotype was detected many times. The chain uses TRBV7-3 and TRBJ1-2, with TRBD1 matching 12 bases. Germline values: CDR1 SGHTA, CDR2 FQGTGA. The CDR3 contains 15 residues. Trimming removed 5 bases from V and 2 bases from J; junction bases left unmatched: 3. CDR3 nucleotide sequence: TGTGCCAGCAGCAGCGGGACAGGGGGCAACTATGGCTACACCTTC. Amino acids: CASSSGTGGNYGYTF.

The V call is TRBV7-9, the J call TRBJ1-1, with 7 bases identical to TRBD1. Germline CDR1 and CDR2: SEHNR and FQNEAQ (reference sequence). V dropped 5 bases and J dropped 5; count of bases not matched to a gene: 5. The CDR3 has 13 amino acids. The CDR3 DNA reads as TGTGCCAGCAGCCCACAGGGGATAACTGAAGCTTTCTTT. It encodes CASSPQGITEAFF.

This clonotype has only a few counts. CDR3 amino acids: CASSPSLAGGPQETQYF. Written as DNA, the CDR3 is TGCGCCAGCAGCCCCTCTCTGGCGGGGGGGCCTCAAGAGACCCAGTACTTC. V usage is TRBV5-1 and J usage is TRBJ2-5, with 9 bases identical to TRBD2. The junction had 12 bases not matched to a gene; V was cut back by 4 bases and J by 2 bases. This CDR3 has 17 residues. Germline loops: CDR1 SGHRS, CDR2 YFSETQ. Full variable domain (outside the CDR3, taken from reference TRBV5-1 and TRBJ2-5): KAGVTQTPRYLIKTRGQQVTLSCSPISGHRSVSWYQQTPGQGLQFLFEYFSETQRNKGNFPGRFSGRQFSNSRSEMNVSTLELGDSALYLCASSPSLAGGPQETQYFGPGTRLLVL.

In this sample, this clonotype turned up a few times. This chain connects TRBV11-2 to TRBJ2-1, with D possibly being TRBD2 (6 bases). Trimming pared 4 bases from V and 0 bases from J, leaving 10 bases between. In germline, CDR1 is SGHAT, CDR2 FQNNGV. There are 15 residues in the CDR3. The CDR3 DNA is TGTGCCAGCAGCTGGGGACTTCGCTCCTACAATGAGCAGTTCTTC. Protein product: CASSWGLRSYNEQFF.

The chain combines TRBV28 with TRBJ2-1; D ambiguous. This CDR3 comprises 16 residues. V was trimmed by 8 bases and J by 4 bases, leaving 21 bases between them. CDR1 and CDR2 from the germline V gene are MDHEN and SYDVKM. The CDR3, as DNA: TGTGCCAGCGGTTATACTGGGCTCGGGCTATACAATGAGCAGTTCTTC. Residues: CASGYTGLGLYNEQFF.

This clonotype has only a few counts. The V and J genes are TRBV15 and TRBJ1-1, with 7 nucleotides matching TRBD1. CDR1 is LNHNV and CDR2 is YYDKDF in the germline V gene (reference sequence). V shed 1 base, J shed 3 bases, and the junction held 5 bases outside the gene matches. The CDR3 contains 15 residues. The CDR3 protein is CATSRGQGAYTEAFF. The CDR3, as DNA: TGTGCCACCAGCAGAGGACAGGGCGCTTACACTGAAGCTTTCTTT.

On this clonotype: One end of the junction does not line up with germline, which may come from a read error. The chain has TRBV19 and TRBJ2-6; D possibly corresponds to TRBD1 (5 bases). Per germline, CDR1 LNHDA and CDR2 SQIVND (reference sequence). The CDR3 loop spans 14 amino acids. The CDR3 loop is CATGLSSGANVPTF. The CDR3 coding sequence is TGTGCCACCGGCCTTAGCTCTGGGGCCAACGTCCCGACTTTC.

The chain combines TRBV6-2 or TRBV6-3 with TRBJ1-5; D unresolved. Trimming removed 6 bases at V and 3 bases at J, with 6 bases between. The length of the CDR3 is 12 residues. CDR1 is MNHEY and CDR2 is SVGEGT in the germline V gene. In nucleotides, the CDR3 is TGTGCCAGCAGCGACCCCAATCAGCCCCAGCATTTT. As protein: CASSDPNQPQHF.

The table lists this clonotype with many counts. V and J are TRBV29-1 and TRBJ2-7; D remains unclear. The germline V gene encodes CDR1 SQVTM and CDR2 ANQGSEA. This CDR3 spans 13 amino acids. V dropped 4 bases and J dropped 0 bases, with 10 bases sitting between them. The CDR3 DNA reads TGCAGCGTTGGACAAACAAGCTCCTACGAGCAGTACTTC. Its protein is CSVGQTSSYEQYF.

This clonotype was observed many times. This rearrangement joins TRBV20-1 to TRBJ1-6, with D unclear. V was pared by 2 bases and J by 9 bases, with 14 bases between. Germline assignment: CDR1 DFQATT and CDR2 SNEGSKA (reference sequence). This CDR3 is built from 14 residues. CDR3 DNA sequence: TGCAGTGCTAGATCTGCAGGTGGTGGTTCACCCCTCCACTTT. Its translation: CSARSAGGGSPLHF.

V usage is TRBV6-1 and J usage is TRBJ2-5; 11 nucleotides line up with TRBD1. The CDR3 contains 16 residues. The J segment lost 5 bases and the V segment lost 3 bases, leaving 8 bases of the junction unmatched. Germline CDR1 is MNHNS and CDR2 is SASEGT. DNA for the CDR3: TGTGCCAGCAGTGAGGCGGGACAGGGGGTACGGGAGACCCAGTACTTC. Translated, it gives CASSEAGQGVRETQYF.

This clonotype was observed a few times. This rearrangement joins TRBV12-3 or TRBV12-4 to TRBJ2-2, with 7 bases fitting TRBD2. With V trimmed by 4 bases and J by 1 base, 6 bases remained unmatched. The CDR3 is 16 amino acids. The CDR3 reads CASSSFSGRNTGELFF. The CDR3 bases are TGTGCCAGCAGTTCTTTTAGCGGGCGGAACACCGGGGAGCTGTTTTTT.

This clonotype was recorded many times. The CDR3 coding sequence is TGTGCCAGCAGCCAAGAAGGGCAGACCGGGGAGCTGTTTTTT. Its translation is CASSQEGQTGELFF. The genes are TRBV4-2 and TRBJ2-2, with D unresolved. Per the germline V gene, CDR1 is LGHNA and CDR2 is YNFKEQ. Trimming pared 0 bases from V and 5 bases from J, leaving 7 bases between. This CDR3 spans 14 amino acids.

V gene TRBV18 combines with J gene TRBJ2-1; TRBD2 agrees at 15 bases. The CDR3 is 15 residues long. V trimming: 6 bases; J trimming: 7 bases; junction bases outside the gene matches: 4. Germline V CDR1 and CDR2: KGHSH, LQKENI. CDR3 protein: CASSTGTSGGNEQFF. The CDR3 nucleotides read TGTGCCAGCTCTACCGGGACTAGCGGGGGGAATGAGCAGTTCTTC.

This clonotype was recorded many times. V gene TRBV29-1 combines with J gene TRBJ1-1; 7 nucleotides align to TRBD1. The CDR3 runs to 13 residues. Germline loops: CDR1 SQVTM, CDR2 ANQGSEA. With 2 bases clipped from V and 4 bases from J, the junction kept 4 bases outside the gene matches. The CDR3 loop is CSVENRGSTEAFF. The CDR3 DNA sequence: TGCAGCGTTGAAAACAGGGGCAGCACTGAAGCTTTCTTT. Complete variable domain (other parts from reference TRBV29-1 and TRBJ1-1): SAVISQKPSRDICQRGTSLTIQCQVDSQVTMMFWYRQQPGQSLTLIATANQGSEATYESGFVIDKFPISRPNLTFSTLTVSNMSPEDSSIYLCSVENRGSTEAFFGQGTRLTVV.

CDR3 DNA sequence: TGTGCCAGCAGTTTAGTTGCACAGTATGGCTACACCTTC. It codes for CASSLVAQYGYTF. The chain links TRBV28 to TRBJ1-2; no definite D call. Germline V CDR1 and CDR2: MDHEN, SYDVKM. This CDR3 spans 13 amino acids. The germline V and J ends were trimmed by 2 bases and 5 bases, with 9 bases remaining between them.

This clonotype was seen more than once but under ten times. This sequence joins TRBV6-5 and TRBJ2-5; D gene uncertain. Trimming cost V 3 bases and J 5 bases, with 13 bases left between them. CDR1 MNHEY and CDR2 SVGAGI come from the germline V gene. The CDR3 is made up of 14 amino acids. CDR3 sequence: CASSYQERSETQYF. The CDR3 DNA follows: TGTGCCAGCAGTTATCAGGAGAGGAGCGAGACCCAGTACTTC.

This clonotype was seen repeatedly, ten times or more. The rearrangement links TRBV20-1 to TRBJ2-7, with 7 bases fitting TRBD1. Losses at the gene ends were 3 bases for V and 2 bases for J; bases not matched to a gene: 10. The CDR3 is 15 residues long. CDR1 is DFQATT and CDR2 is SNEGSKA in the germline V gene (reference sequence). Here the CDR3 reads CSASPRQGLAYEQYF. In DNA, the CDR3 is TGCAGTGCTAGTCCCCGACAGGGCCTAGCCTACGAGCAGTACTTC.

CDR3 sequence (DNA): TGTGCCAGCACCTCACAGGAGAAGCGGGGGGTTTCGCAGTATTTT. This codes for CASTSQEKRGVSQYF. This sequence joins TRBV6-6 and TRBJ2-3; TRBD2 agrees at 9 bases. Germline loops: CDR1 MNHNY, CDR2 SVGAGI (reference sequence). After removal of 7 bases from V and 10 bases from J, the junction contained 15 bases not matched to a gene. This CDR3 is 15 amino acids long.

The chain links TRBV4-2 to TRBJ1-5, with D uncertain. This CDR3 is built from 14 residues. CDR1 and CDR2 from the germline V gene are LGHNA and YNFKEQ. The V and J ends lost 0 bases and 3 bases respectively, with 6 bases between them. In DNA, the CDR3 is TGTGCCAGCAGCCAAGAGCAGGACAATCAGCCCCAGCATTTT. The encoded protein is CASSQEQDNQPQHF.